This T cell receptor beta chain was sequenced during a study of blood T cell repertoires in COVID-19. Study summary: Italy, Spain and the United States were the sources of the convalescent and acute COVID-19 samples. The analysed material was cDNA or gDNA that came from T cells, B-cell-depleted T cells, or PBMCs.

Trimming left V 2 bases short and J 1 base short, with 14 bases between. Germline V gene lookup returns CDR1 SGHRS and CDR2 YFSETQ. The CDR3 runs 16 residues. In the source study's methods: From reference gene primer amplification, estimates of nucleated cell counts were derived. The protocol was immunoSEQ multiplex PCR, while the TCRdb copy is restricted to in-frame clones and leaves out a portion. V and J calls and clone size are given by that table; D and trimming were obtained from the DNA. The data hold tens of thousands of clones, with more than 85% observed a single time. Sequencing was performed on peripheral blood. The rearrangement joins TRBV5-1 to TRBJ2-3; D might be TRBD2 (6 bases). This sequence was found in a man aged 60-69 years with acute or convalescent COVID-19. The CDR3 DNA reads TGCGCCAGCAGCTTCGGAGGGGCCTTGCGCACAGATACGCAGTATTTT. Encoded protein: CASSFGGALRTDTQYF. Filled out from reference TRBV5-1 and TRBJ2-3, the complete variable domain reads KAGVTQTPRYLIKTRGQQVTLSCSPISGHRSVSWYQQTPGQGLQFLFEYFSETQRNKGNFPGRFSGRQFSNSRSEMNVSTLELGDSALYLCASSFGGALRTDTQYFGPGTRLTVL.